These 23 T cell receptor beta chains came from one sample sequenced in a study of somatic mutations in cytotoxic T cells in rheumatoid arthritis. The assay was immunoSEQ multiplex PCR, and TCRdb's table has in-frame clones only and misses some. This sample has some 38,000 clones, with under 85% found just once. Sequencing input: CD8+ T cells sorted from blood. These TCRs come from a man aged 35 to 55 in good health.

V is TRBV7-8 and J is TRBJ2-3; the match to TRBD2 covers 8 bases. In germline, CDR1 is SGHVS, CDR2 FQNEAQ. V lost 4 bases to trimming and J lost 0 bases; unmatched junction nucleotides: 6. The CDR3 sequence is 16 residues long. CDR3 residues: CASSSLLAASTDTQYF. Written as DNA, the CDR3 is TGTGCCAGCAGCTCCTTACTAGCGGCCAGCACAGATACGCAGTATTTT.

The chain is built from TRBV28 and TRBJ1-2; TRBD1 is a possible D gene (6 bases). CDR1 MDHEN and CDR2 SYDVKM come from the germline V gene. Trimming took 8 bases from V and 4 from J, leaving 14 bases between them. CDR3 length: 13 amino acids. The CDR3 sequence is CASLSGGAYGYTF. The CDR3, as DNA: TGTGCCAGCCTCTCGGGGGGCGCCTATGGCTACACCTTC.

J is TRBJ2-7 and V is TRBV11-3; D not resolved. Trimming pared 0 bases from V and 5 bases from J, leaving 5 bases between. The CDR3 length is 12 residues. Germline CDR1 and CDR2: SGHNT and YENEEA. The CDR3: CASSLDSHEQYF. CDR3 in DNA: TGTGCCAGCAGCTTAGATTCGCACGAGCAGTACTTC.

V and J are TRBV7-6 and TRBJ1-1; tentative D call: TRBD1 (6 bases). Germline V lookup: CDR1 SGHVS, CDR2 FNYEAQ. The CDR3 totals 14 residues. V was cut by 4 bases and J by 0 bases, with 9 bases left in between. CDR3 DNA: TGTGCCAGCAGCTCGGGACATCTGAACACTGAAGCTTTCTTT. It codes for CASSSGHLNTEAFF. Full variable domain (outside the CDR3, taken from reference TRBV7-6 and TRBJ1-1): GAGVSQSPRYKVTKRGQDVALRCDPISGHVSLYWYRQALGQGPEFLTYFNYEAQQDKSGLPNDRFSAERPEGSISTLTIQRTEQRDSAMYRCASSSGHLNTEAFFGQGTRLTVV.

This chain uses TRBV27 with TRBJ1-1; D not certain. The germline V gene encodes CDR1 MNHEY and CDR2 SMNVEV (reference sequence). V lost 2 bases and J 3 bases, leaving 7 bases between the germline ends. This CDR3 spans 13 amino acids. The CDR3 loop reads CASSLGGDTEAFF. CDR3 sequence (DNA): TGTGCCAGCAGTTTAGGAGGAGACACTGAAGCTTTCTTT.

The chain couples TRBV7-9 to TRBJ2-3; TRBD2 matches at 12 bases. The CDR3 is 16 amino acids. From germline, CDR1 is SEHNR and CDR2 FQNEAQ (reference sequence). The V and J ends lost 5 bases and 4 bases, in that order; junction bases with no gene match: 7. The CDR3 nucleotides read TGTGCCAGCAGCCTCCTAGCGGGAGGGCCGGCAGATACGCAGTATTTT. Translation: CASSLLAGGPADTQYF. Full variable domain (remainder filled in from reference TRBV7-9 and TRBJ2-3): DTGVSQNPRHKITKRGQNVTFRCDPISEHNRLYWYRQTLGQGPEFLTYFQNEAQLEKSRLLSDRFSAERPKGSFSTLEIQRTEQGDSAMYLCASSLLAGGPADTQYFGPGTRLTVL.

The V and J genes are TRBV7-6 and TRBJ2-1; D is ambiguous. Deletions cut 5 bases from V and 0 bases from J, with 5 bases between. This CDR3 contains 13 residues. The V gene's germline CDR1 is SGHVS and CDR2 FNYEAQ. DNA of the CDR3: TGTGCCAGCAGCCGGAGCTCCTACAATGAGCAGTTCTTC. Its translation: CASSRSSYNEQFF.

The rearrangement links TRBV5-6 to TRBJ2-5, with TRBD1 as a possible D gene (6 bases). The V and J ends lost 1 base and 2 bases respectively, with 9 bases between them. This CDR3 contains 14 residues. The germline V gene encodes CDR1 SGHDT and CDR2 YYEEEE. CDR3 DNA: TGTGCCAGCAGCTTGAAAGGGGGACAAGAGACCCAGTACTTC. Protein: CASSLKGGQETQYF. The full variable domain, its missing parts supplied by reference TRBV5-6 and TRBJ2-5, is DAGVTQSPTHLIKTRGQQVTLRCSPKSGHDTVSWYQQALGQGPQFIFQYYEEEERQRGNFPDRFSGHQFPNYSSELNVNALLLGDSALYLCASSLKGGQETQYFGPGTRLLVL.

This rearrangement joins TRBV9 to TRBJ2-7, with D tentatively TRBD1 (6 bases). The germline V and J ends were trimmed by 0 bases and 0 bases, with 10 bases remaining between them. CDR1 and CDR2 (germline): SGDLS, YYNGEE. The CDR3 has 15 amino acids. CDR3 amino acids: CASSVDGQLSYEQYF. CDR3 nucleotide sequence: TGTGCCAGCAGCGTAGATGGACAGCTCTCCTACGAGCAGTACTTC.

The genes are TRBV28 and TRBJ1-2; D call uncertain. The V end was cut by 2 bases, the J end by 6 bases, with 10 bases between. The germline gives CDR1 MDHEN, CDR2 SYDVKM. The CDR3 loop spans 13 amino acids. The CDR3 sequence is CASSLPAGNGYTF. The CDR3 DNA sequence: TGTGCCAGCAGTTTACCAGCGGGGAATGGCTACACCTTC.

DNA of the CDR3: TGTGCCATCAGTGAAACTAGCGGGAGAATCTACGAGCAGTACTTC. Translated, it gives CAISETSGRIYEQYF. V gene TRBV10-3 combines with J gene TRBJ2-7, with 11 bases identical to TRBD2. This CDR3 is 15 amino acids long. The ends lost 3 bases at V and 3 bases at J; junction bases unmatched: 4. Looked up from germline, CDR1 is ENHRY and CDR2 is SYGVKD.

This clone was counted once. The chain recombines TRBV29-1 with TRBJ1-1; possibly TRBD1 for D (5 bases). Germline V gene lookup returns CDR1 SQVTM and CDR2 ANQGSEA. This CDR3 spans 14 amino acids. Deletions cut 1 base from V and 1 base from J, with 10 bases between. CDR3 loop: CSVEVGGSNTEAFF. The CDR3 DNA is TGCAGCGTTGAAGTGGGGGGGTCGAACACTGAAGCTTTCTTT.

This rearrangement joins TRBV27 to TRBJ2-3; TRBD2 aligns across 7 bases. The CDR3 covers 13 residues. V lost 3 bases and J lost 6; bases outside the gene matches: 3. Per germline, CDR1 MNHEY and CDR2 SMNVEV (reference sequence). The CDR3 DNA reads TGTGCCAGCAGTTTGGGAGGGAGGGATACGCAGTATTTT. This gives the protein CASSLGGRDTQYF.

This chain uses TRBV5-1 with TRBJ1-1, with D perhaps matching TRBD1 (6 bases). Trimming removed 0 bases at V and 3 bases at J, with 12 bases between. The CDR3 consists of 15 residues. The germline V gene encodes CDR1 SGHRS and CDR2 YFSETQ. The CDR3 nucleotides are TGCGCCAGCAGCTTGGCCGGGGGGCCATACACTGAAGCTTTCTTT. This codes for CASSLAGGPYTEAFF.

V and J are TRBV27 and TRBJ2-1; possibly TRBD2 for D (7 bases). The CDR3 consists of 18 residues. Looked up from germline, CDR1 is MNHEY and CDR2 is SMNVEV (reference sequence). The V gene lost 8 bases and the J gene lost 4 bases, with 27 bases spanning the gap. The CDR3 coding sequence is TGTGCCAGCGCCAACCCGCGGGAGCAGGGGTTGGGTTACAATGAGCAGTTCTTC. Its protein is CASANPREQGLGYNEQFF.

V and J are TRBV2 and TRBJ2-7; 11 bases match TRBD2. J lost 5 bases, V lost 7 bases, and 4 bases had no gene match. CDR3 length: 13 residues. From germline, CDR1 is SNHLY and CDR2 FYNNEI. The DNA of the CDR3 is TGTGCCAGCATACTAGCGGGAGTGGACGAGCAGTACTTC. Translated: CASILAGVDEQYF.

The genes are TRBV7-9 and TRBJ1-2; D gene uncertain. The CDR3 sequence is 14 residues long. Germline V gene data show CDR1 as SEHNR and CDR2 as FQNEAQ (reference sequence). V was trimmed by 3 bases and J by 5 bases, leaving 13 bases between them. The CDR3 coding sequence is TGTGCCAGCAGCTTGTCGGCCCTTGCGTATGGCTACACCTTC. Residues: CASSLSALAYGYTF.

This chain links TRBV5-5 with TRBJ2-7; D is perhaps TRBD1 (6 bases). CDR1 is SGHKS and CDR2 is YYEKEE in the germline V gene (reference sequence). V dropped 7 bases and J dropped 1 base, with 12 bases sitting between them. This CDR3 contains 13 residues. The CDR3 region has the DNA TGTGCCAGCCATGGGGGCGGTTCCTACGAGCAGTACTTC. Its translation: CASHGGGSYEQYF. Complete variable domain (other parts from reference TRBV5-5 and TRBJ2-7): DAGVTQSPTHLIKTRGQQVTLRCSPISGHKSVSWYQQVLGQGPQFIFQYYEKEERGRGNFPDRFSARQFPNYSSELNVNALLLGDSALYLCASHGGGSYEQYFGPGTRLTVT.

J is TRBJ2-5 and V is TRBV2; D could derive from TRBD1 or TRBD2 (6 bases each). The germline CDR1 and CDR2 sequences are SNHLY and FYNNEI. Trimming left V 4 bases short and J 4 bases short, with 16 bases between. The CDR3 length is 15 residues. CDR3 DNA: TGTGCCAGCAGTGGGGTGGGGGGCGCAACAGAGACCCAGTACTTC. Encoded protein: CASSGVGGATETQYF.

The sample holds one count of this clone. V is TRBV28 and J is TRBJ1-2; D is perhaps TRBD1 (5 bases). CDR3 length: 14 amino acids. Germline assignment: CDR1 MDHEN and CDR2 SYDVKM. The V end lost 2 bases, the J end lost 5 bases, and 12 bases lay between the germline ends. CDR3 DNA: TGTGCCAGCAGTTTAGGGGCAGAGCTTTATGGCTACACCTTC. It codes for CASSLGAELYGYTF.

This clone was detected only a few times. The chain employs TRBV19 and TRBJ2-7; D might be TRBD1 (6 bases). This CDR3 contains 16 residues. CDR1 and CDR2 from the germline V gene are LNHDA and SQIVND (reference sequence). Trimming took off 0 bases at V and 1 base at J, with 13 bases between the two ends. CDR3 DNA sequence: TGTGCCAGTAGTATAGAACCAGGGGCAGCATCCTACGAGCAGTACTTC. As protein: CASSIEPGAASYEQYF. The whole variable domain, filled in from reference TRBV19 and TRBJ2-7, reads DGGITQSPKYLFRKEGQNVTLSCEQNLNHDAMYWYRQDPGQGLRLIYYSQIVNDFQKGDIAEGYSVSREKKESFPLTVTSAQKNPTAFYLCASSIEPGAASYEQYFGPGTRLTVT.

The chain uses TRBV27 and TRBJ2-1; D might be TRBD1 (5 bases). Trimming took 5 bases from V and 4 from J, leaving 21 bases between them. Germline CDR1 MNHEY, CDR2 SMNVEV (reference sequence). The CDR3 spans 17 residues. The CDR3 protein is CASSPHQDRTEYNEQFF. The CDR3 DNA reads TGTGCCAGCAGTCCACACCAAGACAGAACCGAGTACAATGAGCAGTTCTTC.

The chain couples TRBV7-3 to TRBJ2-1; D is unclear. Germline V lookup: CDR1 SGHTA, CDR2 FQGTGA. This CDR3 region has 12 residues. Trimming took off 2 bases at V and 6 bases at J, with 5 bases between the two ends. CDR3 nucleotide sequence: TGTGCCAGCAGCTTAGAAGGCAATGAGCAGTTCTTC. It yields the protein CASSLEGNEQFF.